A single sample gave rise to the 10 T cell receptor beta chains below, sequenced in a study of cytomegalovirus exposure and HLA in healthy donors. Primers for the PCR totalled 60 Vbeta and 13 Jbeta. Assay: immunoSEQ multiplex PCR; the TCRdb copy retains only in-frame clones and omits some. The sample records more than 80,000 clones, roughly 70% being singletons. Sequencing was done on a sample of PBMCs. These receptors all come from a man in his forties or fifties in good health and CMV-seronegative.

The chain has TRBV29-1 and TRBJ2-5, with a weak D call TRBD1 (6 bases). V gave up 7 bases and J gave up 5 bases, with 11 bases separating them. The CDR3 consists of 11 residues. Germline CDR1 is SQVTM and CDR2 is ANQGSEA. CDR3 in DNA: TGCAGCGCCCAGGGGTACGAGACCCAGTACTTC. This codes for CSAQGYETQYF.

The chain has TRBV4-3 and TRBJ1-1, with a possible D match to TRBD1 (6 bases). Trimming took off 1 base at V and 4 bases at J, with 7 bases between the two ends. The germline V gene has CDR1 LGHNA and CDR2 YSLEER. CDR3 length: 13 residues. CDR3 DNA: TGCGCCAGCAGCCAAGTCAGGGGCACTGAAGCTTTCTTT. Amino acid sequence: CASSQVRGTEAFF.

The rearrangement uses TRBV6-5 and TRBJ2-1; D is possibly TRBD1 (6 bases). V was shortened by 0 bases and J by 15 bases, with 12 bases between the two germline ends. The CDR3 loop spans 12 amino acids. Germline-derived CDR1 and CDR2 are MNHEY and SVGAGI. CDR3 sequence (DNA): TGTGCCAGCAGTTACTCGTTGGACAGATGGTTCTTC. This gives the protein CASSYSLDRWFF.

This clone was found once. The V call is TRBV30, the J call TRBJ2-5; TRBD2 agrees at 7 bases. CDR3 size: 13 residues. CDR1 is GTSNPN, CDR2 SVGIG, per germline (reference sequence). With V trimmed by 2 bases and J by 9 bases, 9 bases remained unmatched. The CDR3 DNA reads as TGTGCCTGGAGTTTAGCGGGTGGGGGGGCCCAGTACTTC. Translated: CAWSLAGGGAQYF.

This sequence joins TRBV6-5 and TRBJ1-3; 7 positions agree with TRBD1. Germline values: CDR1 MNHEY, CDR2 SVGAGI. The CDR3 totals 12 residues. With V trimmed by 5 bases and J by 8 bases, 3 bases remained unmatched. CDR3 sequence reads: CASSDREDTIYF. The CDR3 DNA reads TGTGCCAGCAGTGACAGGGAGGACACCATATATTTT.

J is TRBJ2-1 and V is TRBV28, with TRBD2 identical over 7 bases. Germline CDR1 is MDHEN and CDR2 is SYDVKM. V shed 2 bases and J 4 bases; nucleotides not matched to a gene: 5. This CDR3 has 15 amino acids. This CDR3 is CASSLPGTNYNEQFF. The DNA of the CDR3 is TGTGCCAGCAGTTTACCCGGGACTAATTACAATGAGCAGTTCTTC.

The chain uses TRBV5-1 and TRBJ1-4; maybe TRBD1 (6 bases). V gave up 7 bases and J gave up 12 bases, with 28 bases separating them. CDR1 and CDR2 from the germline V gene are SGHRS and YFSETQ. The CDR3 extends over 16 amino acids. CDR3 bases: TGCGCCAGCCCACCGCCGGGACATAGATTAGGTGAGGAACTGTTTTTT. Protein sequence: CASPPPGHRLGEELFF.

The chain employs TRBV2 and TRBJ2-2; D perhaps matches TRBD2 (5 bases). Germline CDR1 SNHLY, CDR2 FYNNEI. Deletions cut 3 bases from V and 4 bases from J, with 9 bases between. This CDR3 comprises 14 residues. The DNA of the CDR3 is TGTGCCAGCAGTGAGGCGGGTGGCACCGGGGAGCTGTTTTTT. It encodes CASSEAGGTGELFF.

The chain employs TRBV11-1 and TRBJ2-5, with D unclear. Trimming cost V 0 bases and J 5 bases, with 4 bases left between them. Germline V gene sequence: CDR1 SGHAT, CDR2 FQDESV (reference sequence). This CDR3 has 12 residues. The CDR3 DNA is TGTGCCAGCAGCTTAGCGCGGGAGACCCAGTACTTC. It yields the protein CASSLARETQYF.

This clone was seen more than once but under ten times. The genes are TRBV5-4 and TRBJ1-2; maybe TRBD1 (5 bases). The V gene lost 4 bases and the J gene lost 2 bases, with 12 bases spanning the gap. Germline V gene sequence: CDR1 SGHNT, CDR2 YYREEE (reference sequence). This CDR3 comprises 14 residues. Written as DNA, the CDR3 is TGTGCCAGCAGCCCATGGGGGGGAAACTATGGCTACACCTTC. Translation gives CASSPWGGNYGYTF.